Reported below is one T cell receptor beta chain. As yet, its antigen is unknown. The V gene's germline CDR1 is MDHEN and CDR2 SYDVKM. V was shortened by 2 bases and J by 3 bases, with 8 bases between the two germline ends. CDR3 size: 13 residues. This entry comes from a study of cytomegalovirus exposure and HLA in healthy donors. On the study more broadly: An early data release held some 85 million unique TCRs from HLA-typed donors. Study-level results: The availability of immune exposure information extended only to CMV serostatus. A later analysis reportedly found that, within productive TCRs, an Asian-associated ancestry cluster had fewer N-insertions than the mean observed across the roughly 690 donors.

13 Jbeta primers and 60 Vbeta primers were used for the PCR. This table comes from immunoSEQ multiplex PCR, and its TCRdb copy is limited to in-frame clones, with some not included. The sample holds roughly 180,000 clones, about 80% seen once. The rearrangement joins TRBV28 to TRBJ2-7, with no clear D. The receptor was isolated from a woman in her twenties or thirties in good health and CMV-seropositive. Specimen: PBMCs. The CDR3 DNA reads as TGTGCCAGCAGTTTAGGCGGCGTCTACGAGCAGTACTTC. Translation gives CASSLGGVYEQYF.